The subject of this entry is one TCR beta chain. This record comes from a study of shared clonotypes between healthy human individuals. The germline gives CDR1 ENHRY, CDR2 SYGVKD. V was cut by 0 bases and J by 0 bases, with 23 bases left in between. The CDR3 covers 20 residues. The investigators split CD4+ cells into a CD45RA+ naive subset and a CD45RA-negative memory subset. Genomic DNA of every subset was divided equally among multiple immunoSEQ plates. The repertoire was sequenced with immunoSEQ multiplex PCR; TCRdb's copy has only in-frame clones and lacks some. The sample carries about 2.3 million clones, approximately 95% recorded once.

This receptor was taken from a man aged 18 to 30 in good health. Some clones in this sample may be carry-over from other donors' samples. The material sequenced was naive CD4+ T cells from PBMCs. Documented subset: CD45RA+ positively selected. The chain links TRBV10-3 to TRBJ1-1, with a weak D call TRBD1 (5 bases). The CDR3 protein is CAISESRAGRDGNLNTEAFF. The CDR3 nucleotides read TGTGCCATCAGTGAGTCTCGGGCAGGCCGGGACGGAAACCTGAACACTGAAGCTTTCTTT.